The clone carrying this T cell receptor beta chain has only a few counts. Its specificity is unknown. This CDR3 contains 17 residues. Germline-derived CDR1 and CDR2 are MNHEY and SVGEGT. The sample's time point: patch test 1, 2 weeks after DPC sensitization. As to treatment: therapeutic diphenylcyclopropenone sensitization with weekly scalp DPC. It was from unfractionated whole blood that total RNA was extracted. This record belongs to a study of human T cells and chemical hapten exposure. As for the study in general: The study lasted approximately 25 weeks, and patients were dosed weekly with diphenylcyclopropenone on the scalp throughout. Small volume differences among pooled libraries mainly caused per-sample TCR yield variation. General study findings and limits: Patch test score rose with PT1 expanded TCR count, significant at thresholds 8, 16 and 32, not 4.

TCRdb called the RACE reads again in MiXCR, with one record for every CDR3 protein. The sample shows some 52,000 distinct CDR3 sequences, roughly 9.6% of them seen only once. The clonotype was recovered from a woman aged 40 to 55 with alopecia areata. Some clones in this sample may be carry-over from other donors' samples. The chain couples TRBV6-2 or TRBV6-3 to TRBJ1-3; the match to TRBD1 covers 7 bases. The input for sequencing was whole blood, taken in connection with sensitization to the hapten diphenylcyclopropenone (DPC). This CDR3 reads CGPNPRGTDHSGNTIYF. CDR3 nucleotide sequence: TGTGGACCTAACCCCCGAGGGACAGATCACTCTGGAAACACCATATATTTT.